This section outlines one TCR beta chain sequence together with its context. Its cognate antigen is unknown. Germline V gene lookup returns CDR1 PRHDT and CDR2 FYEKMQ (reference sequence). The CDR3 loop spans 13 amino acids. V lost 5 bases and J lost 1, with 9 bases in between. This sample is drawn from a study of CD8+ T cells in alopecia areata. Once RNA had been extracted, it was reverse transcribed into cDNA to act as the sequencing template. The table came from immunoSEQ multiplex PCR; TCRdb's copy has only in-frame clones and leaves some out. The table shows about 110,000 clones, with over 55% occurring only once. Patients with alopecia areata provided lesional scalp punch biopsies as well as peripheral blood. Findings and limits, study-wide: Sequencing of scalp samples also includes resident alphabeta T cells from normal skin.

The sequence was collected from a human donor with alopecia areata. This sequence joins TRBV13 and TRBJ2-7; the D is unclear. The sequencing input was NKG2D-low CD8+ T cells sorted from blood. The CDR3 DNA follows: TGTGCCAGCAGCCCGTCTCCTTCCTACGAGCAGTACTTC. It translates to CASSPSPSYEQYF.